The sequence of this TCR beta chain was determined in a study of T cell changes during pregnancy in multiple sclerosis (dated by TCRdb to about 2019). In the study overall: The study looked at changes in the T cell repertoire across pregnancy in women with multiple sclerosis.

A note on this clone: The target of this receptor is not known. No quality values exist for individual bases; no much larger clone is one base distant.

V and J are trimmed by 4 bases and 2 bases, and the gene matches miss 10 bases of the junction. The cysteine opens and the phenylalanine closes a CDR3 of 16 amino acids. Here the CDR3 DNA is all that survives: 48 bases in frame from base 1. Per the germline V gene (reference sequence), LNHDA is the CDR1 and SQIVND is the CDR2. Library method: the immunoSEQ multiplex PCR assay. TCRdb mirrors the immuneACCESS table, restricted to in-frame sequences. Some clones are absent from its copies; in checked studies, under half trace to an unresolved V gene, and the reason for the others is unknown. The sample records 30,000 or so clones, 89% of which are singletons. Roughly 7.5% of the sample is in the top ten clones.

The sequencing used CD8+ T cells from peripheral blood mononuclear cells, collected after pregnancy. The chain uses TRBV19 and TRBJ1-2; TRBD1 lines up with 7 middle nucleotides. This receptor was identified in a female donor with multiple sclerosis, enrolled in a pregnancy study. The nucleotide sequence is TGTGCCAGTAGTACTCGCTTCCGGGACAGCAACTATGGCTACACCTTC. Its product reads: CASSTRFRDSNYGYTF. The full variable domain, completed from the reference TRBV19 and TRBJ1-2 proteins outside the CDR3, reads DGGITQSPKYLFRKEGQNVTLSCEQNLNHDAMYWYRQDPGQGLRLIYYSQIVNDFQKGDIAEGYSVSREKKESFPLTVTSAQKNPTAFYLCASSTRFRDSNYGYTFGSGTRLTVV.